The 32 T cell receptor beta chains below all came from one sample that was sequenced in a study of blood T cells in healthy people across ages. For the second PCR, which ran for roughly 7 to 11 cycles, a sample-barcoded 5' primer and a J-beta primer mix were used. MiXCR was run by TCRdb on the 5' RACE reads, yielding one entry per CDR3 protein. The table shows about 510,000 distinct CDR3 sequences, with about 29% occurring only once. This same sample was also part of a study on T cells of mothers and their children.

The material sequenced was blood. These receptors all come from a boy younger than 10 in good health.

V and J are TRBV21-1 and TRBJ2-7. TRBV21-1 is labeled a pseudogene. CDR3 length: 15 residues. In DNA, the CDR3 is TGTGCCAGCATTGTGTCTGAACACCCCAGCTACGAGCAGTACTTC. Translated: CASIVSEHPSYEQYF.

This clonotype showed up just a few times. The chain employs TRBV7-9 and TRBJ2-5; D possibly corresponds to TRBD2 (5 bases). CDR1 is SEHNR, CDR2 FQNEAQ, per germline (reference sequence). The CDR3 runs 15 residues. The germline V and J ends were trimmed by 5 bases and 2 bases, with 15 bases remaining between them. CDR3 sequence (DNA): TGTGCCAGCAGCCCCCCCGGACCGGGACAAGAGACCCAGTACTTC. Amino acids: CASSPPGPGQETQYF. The whole variable domain, filled in from reference TRBV7-9 and TRBJ2-5, reads DTGVSQNPRHKITKRGQNVTFRCDPISEHNRLYWYRQTLGQGPEFLTYFQNEAQLEKSRLLSDRFSAERPKGSFSTLEIQRTEQGDSAMYLCASSPPGPGQETQYFGPGTRLLVL.

V usage is TRBV9 and J usage is TRBJ2-3; TRBD2 aligns across 7 bases. CDR1 and CDR2 from the germline V gene are SGDLS and YYNGEE. V gave up 4 bases and J gave up 1 base; unmatched junction bases: 6. The CDR3 is 15 residues long. CDR3 protein: CASSPSLAGTDTQYF. The CDR3 DNA is TGTGCCAGCAGCCCAAGCCTAGCGGGCACAGATACGCAGTATTTT.

The CDR3 region has the DNA TGTGCCAGCAGCCCAGGGACTAGCGGGAGATCTTACGAGCAGTACTTC. This codes for CASSPGTSGRSYEQYF. The chain recombines TRBV7-8 with TRBJ2-7, with 14 bases aligning to TRBD2. Germline assignment: CDR1 SGHVS and CDR2 FQNEAQ. Trimming removed 5 bases from V and 4 bases from J; junction bases left unmatched: 7. This CDR3 has 16 residues.

This clonotype occurred a few times. The rearrangement links TRBV14 to TRBJ2-5; 14 bases line up with TRBD2. Germline V gene lookup returns CDR1 SGHDN and CDR2 FVKESK. CDR3 length equals 19 residues. With V trimmed by 3 bases and J by 0 bases, 9 bases remained unmatched. In DNA, the CDR3 is TGTGCCAGCAGCCAGGGTCGGACTAGCGGGGGGATCAACCAAGAGACCCAGTACTTC. Translating it yields CASSQGRTSGGINQETQYF. The whole variable domain, filled in from reference TRBV14 and TRBJ2-5, reads EAGVTQFPSHSVIEKGQTVTLRCDPISGHDNLYWYRRVMGKEIKFLLHFVKESKQDESGMPNNRFLAERTGGTYSTLKVQPAELEDSGVYFCASSQGRTSGGINQETQYFGPGTRLLVL.

The rearrangement joins TRBV12-3 or TRBV12-4 to TRBJ1-1; D gene uncertain. The V and J ends lost 3 bases and 4 bases respectively, with 12 bases between them. This CDR3 is built from 14 residues. For the CDR3, the DNA is TGTGCCAGCAGTTTCCGGGAGTCTATCACTGAAGCTTTCTTT. Amino acid sequence: CASSFRESITEAFF.

This clonotype was seen only a few times. The V and J genes are TRBV10-2 and TRBJ1-6, with 9 bases lining up with TRBD1. CDR1 and CDR2 from the germline V gene are WSHSY and SAAADI. The J segment lost 8 bases and the V segment lost 3 bases, leaving 5 bases of the junction unmatched. The CDR3 contains 15 residues. The CDR3 region is CASSDRTGDHSPLHF. For the CDR3, the DNA is TGCGCCAGCAGTGACCGGACAGGGGACCATTCACCCCTCCACTTT.

This chain joins TRBV12-3 or TRBV12-4 and TRBJ2-1; maybe TRBD1 (5 bases). The CDR3 loop spans 15 amino acids. V was shortened by 3 bases and J by 2 bases, with 11 bases between the two germline ends. The CDR3 reads CASSFWGTPYNEQFF. Written as DNA, the CDR3 is TGTGCCAGCAGTTTCTGGGGCACCCCCTACAATGAGCAGTTCTTC.

CDR3 nucleotide sequence: TGCAGTGCTAACGTGGGGGGCTCACTACTCGCTAGCACAGATACGCAGTATTTT. Protein sequence: CSANVGGSLLASTDTQYF. V and J are TRBV20-1 and TRBJ2-3; D may correspond to TRBD1 or TRBD2 (6 bases each). The CDR3 runs 18 residues. V was shortened by 4 bases and J by 0 bases, with 23 bases between the two germline ends. Germline values: CDR1 DFQATT, CDR2 SNEGSKA (reference sequence).

This clonotype was seen a few times. The V and J genes are TRBV20-1 and TRBJ2-5; D is perhaps TRBD1 (6 bases). Germline assignment: CDR1 DFQATT and CDR2 SNEGSKA (reference sequence). V was clipped by 4 bases and J by 0 bases, with 9 bases between them. CDR3 length equals 13 residues. DNA of the CDR3: TGCAGTGCTACTGACAGGAACCAAGAGACCCAGTACTTC. Its protein is CSATDRNQETQYF.

This clonotype was recorded once. DNA of the CDR3: TGTGCCAGCAGTTCCTGGGGGGGGAATCAGCCCCAGCATTTT. Its protein is CASSSWGGNQPQHF. The gene calls are TRBV3-1 and TRBJ1-5; a weak D match, TRBD1 (5 bases). V lost 6 bases to trimming and J lost 4 bases, with 13 bases between them. Germline loops: CDR1 LGHDT, CDR2 YNNKEL (reference sequence). The CDR3 consists of 14 residues.

This clonotype came up once. The rearrangement uses TRBV9 and TRBJ2-3, with TRBD2 identical over 7 bases. CDR3 length equals 16 residues. V lost 5 bases to trimming and J lost 3 bases; unmatched junction nucleotides: 12. Looked up from germline, CDR1 is SGDLS and CDR2 is YYNGEE. Written as DNA, the CDR3 is TGTGCCAGCAGTTCCCTCGCGGGAGCGGGAACAGATACGCAGTATTTT. Translated: CASSSLAGAGTDTQYF. The whole variable domain, remainder taken from reference TRBV9 and TRBJ2-3, is DSGVTQTPKHLITATGQRVTLRCSPRSGDLSVYWYQQSLDQGLQFLIQYYNGEERAKGNILERFSAQQFPDLHSELNLSSLELGDSALYFCASSSLAGAGTDTQYFGPGTRLTVL.

The V call is TRBV20-1, the J call TRBJ1-5; 7 bases fit TRBD1. This CDR3 is 14 amino acids long. In germline, CDR1 is DFQATT, CDR2 SNEGSKA (reference sequence). J was trimmed by 3 bases and V by 5 bases; bases with no gene match: 7. The CDR3 DNA follows: TGCAGTGCTTCCAGGGGGAGGATCAATCAGCCCCAGCATTTT. Protein product: CSASRGRINQPQHF.

The chain employs TRBV9 and TRBJ2-6, with TRBD1 matching over 9 bases. The CDR3 extends over 21 amino acids. V lost 1 base and J lost 0; bases outside the gene matches: 14. Germline-derived CDR1 and CDR2 are SGDLS and YYNGEE. The CDR3, as DNA: TGTGCCAGCAGCGTACGGGACAGGGTTTCGGCAATAGGCTCTGGGGCCAACGTCCTGACTTTC. This sequence encodes CASSVRDRVSAIGSGANVLTF.

This chain uses TRBV29-1 with TRBJ2-1, with 8 bases aligning to TRBD1. Germline V lookup: CDR1 SQVTM, CDR2 ANQGSEA. V lost 4 bases and J lost 0; bases outside the gene matches: 8. The CDR3 spans 16 residues. Here the CDR3 reads CSVVAGGESSYNEQFF. The CDR3 DNA reads as TGCAGCGTTGTCGCAGGGGGCGAAAGCTCCTACAATGAGCAGTTCTTC.

The chain employs TRBV5-1 and TRBJ2-7, with D perhaps given as TRBD1 or TRBD2 (5 bases each). The tail of the sequence fits TRBJ2-1 better, so the J call may be wrong. This CDR3 is built from 16 residues. In germline, CDR1 is SGHRS, CDR2 YFSETQ. CDR3 nucleotide sequence: TGCGCCAGCAGCTTAGGGGCTAGCTTTCGGGGCGATGAGCAGTTCTTC. Translated: CASSLGASFRGDEQFF.

This chain joins TRBV5-1 and TRBJ2-1; a possible D gene is TRBD2 (6 bases). Per the germline V gene, CDR1 is SGHRS and CDR2 is YFSETQ. Trimming removed 7 bases from V and 9 bases from J, with 20 bases in between. CDR3 length: 14 amino acids. The CDR3 protein is CASAKEGRYGEQFF. The CDR3 DNA is TGCGCCAGCGCGAAGGAGGGTCGATACGGTGAGCAGTTCTTC.

This clonotype has just a few counts. This chain joins TRBV21-1 and TRBJ2-7; no check of the table's D call, TRBD2, against the DNA was made. TRBV21-1 is termed a pseudogene. This CDR3 has 17 residues. CDR3 region: CASGPGTSGWGPYEQYF. Written as DNA, the CDR3 is TGTGCCAGCGGTCCCGGGACTAGCGGTTGGGGGCCCTACGAGCAGTACTTC.

V is TRBV5-1 and J is TRBJ2-5, with D perhaps TRBD1 or TRBD2 (7 bases each). Trimming cost V 3 bases and J 2 bases, with 14 bases left between them. The CDR3 runs 15 residues. CDR1 and CDR2 from the germline V gene are SGHRS and YFSETQ. DNA for the CDR3: TGCGCCAGCAGCTCGGGGGGACAGCGGCAAGAGACCCAGTACTTC. This sequence encodes CASSSGGQRQETQYF.

This clonotype was detected only a few times. The CDR3 sequence is CASSNRDIQYF. The CDR3 nucleotides are TGTGCCAGCAGCAACCGGGACATTCAGTACTTC. The chain combines TRBV7-9 with TRBJ2-4; D is undetermined. The germline V and J ends were trimmed by 5 bases and 8 bases, with 7 bases remaining between them. Germline values: CDR1 SEHNR, CDR2 FQNEAQ (reference sequence). This CDR3 region has 11 residues.

The table lists this clonotype with a few counts. The chain combines TRBV7-9 with TRBJ2-5; D tentatively fits TRBD1 or TRBD2 (5 bases each). Trimming took off 7 bases at V and 5 bases at J, with 14 bases between the two ends. This CDR3 is 13 amino acids long. CDR1 is SEHNR, CDR2 FQNEAQ, per germline (reference sequence). The CDR3 DNA is TGTGCCAGCACCCAGGCAGGGACGGAGACCCAGTACTTC. It is translated as CASTQAGTETQYF.

The chain recombines TRBV12-3 or TRBV12-4 with TRBJ1-5; no definite D call. V gave up 4 bases and J gave up 6 bases, with 16 bases separating them. The CDR3 loop spans 15 amino acids. The chain's CDR3 is CASSSPRESIQPQHF. In DNA, the CDR3 is TGTGCCAGCAGTTCTCCGAGGGAATCGATTCAGCCCCAGCATTTT.

The chain uses TRBV19 and TRBJ1-5, with D unresolved. V was cut by 7 bases and J by 2 bases, with 6 bases left in between. Germline values: CDR1 LNHDA, CDR2 SQIVND (reference sequence). This CDR3 region has 12 residues. CDR3 protein: CASKVGNQPQHF. The CDR3 DNA is TGTGCCAGTAAAGTTGGCAATCAGCCCCAGCATTTT.

This clonotype was counted a few times. V and J are TRBV6-5 and TRBJ2-5, with TRBD2 matching over 8 bases. Unmatched junction bases numbered 7, after V lost 2 bases and J lost 5 bases. CDR3 length: 15 amino acids. Germline V CDR1 and CDR2: MNHEY, SVGAGI. The CDR3 region has the DNA TGTGCCAGCAGTTACCGGCGGGGGGCCTCTGAGACCCAGTACTTC. Its translation is CASSYRRGASETQYF.

The J gene is TRBJ2-3, the V gene TRBV6-5, with 11 bases lining up with TRBD2. The CDR3 has 17 amino acids. Germline V CDR1 and CDR2: MNHEY, SVGAGI. Trimming took 1 base from V and 2 from J; bases not matched to a gene: 5. CDR3 in amino acids: CASSYFISGGATDTQYF. DNA of the CDR3: TGTGCCAGCAGTTACTTCATTAGCGGGGGGGCCACAGATACGCAGTATTTT.

This clonotype was observed a handful of times. This chain joins TRBV20-1 and TRBJ1-1, with a tentative D call TRBD1 (5 bases). From germline, CDR1 is DFQATT and CDR2 SNEGSKA (reference sequence). V was cut by 0 bases and J by 3 bases, with 17 bases left in between. The CDR3 covers 16 residues. This CDR3 is CSARDPTVWVYTEAFF. CDR3 nucleotide sequence: TGCAGTGCTAGAGATCCGACAGTCTGGGTTTACACTGAAGCTTTCTTT.

This sequence joins TRBV20-1 and TRBJ1-4, with TRBD1 as a possible D gene (6 bases). The CDR3 is 16 residues long. Germline-derived CDR1 and CDR2 are DFQATT and SNEGSKA (reference sequence). The V end was cut by 5 bases, the J end by 3 bases, with 19 bases between. The CDR3, as DNA: TGCAGTGCTGCGCATGCCACAGGGCCCTCTAATGAAAAACTGTTTTTT. Amino acid sequence: CSAAHATGPSNEKLFF.

The genes are TRBV27 and TRBJ2-2; 8 bases line up with TRBD2. This CDR3 comprises 17 residues. Trimming removed 3 bases from V and 10 bases from J; junction bases left unmatched: 16. CDR1 is MNHEY, CDR2 SMNVEV, per germline (reference sequence). CDR3 loop: CASSFVPGGGHGVELFF. CDR3 nucleotides: TGTGCCAGCAGTTTTGTCCCCGGCGGGGGGCATGGCGTGGAGCTGTTTTTT.

The V gene is TRBV5-4, the J gene TRBJ2-1; 12 bases are a match to TRBD2. The CDR3 is made up of 17 amino acids. From germline, CDR1 is SGHNT and CDR2 YYREEE (reference sequence). J lost 6 bases, V lost 5 bases, and 12 bases had no gene match. CDR3 region: CASSPSTSGRGSNEQFF. The CDR3 bases are TGTGCCAGCAGTCCTTCGACTAGCGGGAGAGGATCCAATGAGCAGTTCTTC.

The chain recombines TRBV4-3 with TRBJ2-5; no firm D call. V lost 0 bases, J lost 4 bases, and 15 bases lay in between. The CDR3 is made up of 16 amino acids. Per the germline V gene, CDR1 is LGHNA and CDR2 is YSLEER. The CDR3, as DNA: TGCGCCAGCAGCCAAGATCCGGAACCATGGGCAGAGACCCAGTACTTC. It encodes CASSQDPEPWAETQYF.

The chain is built from TRBV28 and TRBJ1-1; no reliable D call. CDR1 is MDHEN and CDR2 is SYDVKM in the germline V gene. CDR3 length equals 14 residues. The V end lost 4 bases, the J end lost 7 bases, and 16 bases lay between the germline ends. As DNA, the CDR3 is TGTGCCAGCAGTTCCCCCATAAACAGACTTGAAGCTTTCTTT. Encoded protein: CASSSPINRLEAFF.

CDR3 residues: CASRKREGLLETQYF. The CDR3 DNA is TGTGCCAGCAGAAAGCGGGAGGGGTTATTAGAGACCCAGTACTTC. V gene TRBV21-1 combines with J gene TRBJ2-5; the table's D call of TRBD2 was not tested on the DNA. TRBV21-1 is assigned pseudogene status. The CDR3 sequence is 15 residues long.